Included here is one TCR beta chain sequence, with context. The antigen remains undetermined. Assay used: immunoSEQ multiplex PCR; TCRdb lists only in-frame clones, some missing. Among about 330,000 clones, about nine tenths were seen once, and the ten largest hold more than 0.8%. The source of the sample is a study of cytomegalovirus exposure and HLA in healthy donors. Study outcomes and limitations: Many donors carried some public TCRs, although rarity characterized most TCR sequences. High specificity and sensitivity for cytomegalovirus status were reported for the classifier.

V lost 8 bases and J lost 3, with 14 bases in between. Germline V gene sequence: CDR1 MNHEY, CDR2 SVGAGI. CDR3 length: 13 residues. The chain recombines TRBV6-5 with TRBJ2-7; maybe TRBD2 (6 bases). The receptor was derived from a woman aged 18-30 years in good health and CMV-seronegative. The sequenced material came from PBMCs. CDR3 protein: CASGTDDRYEQYF. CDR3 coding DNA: TGTGCCAGCGGGACTGACGACCGCTACGAGCAGTACTTC.